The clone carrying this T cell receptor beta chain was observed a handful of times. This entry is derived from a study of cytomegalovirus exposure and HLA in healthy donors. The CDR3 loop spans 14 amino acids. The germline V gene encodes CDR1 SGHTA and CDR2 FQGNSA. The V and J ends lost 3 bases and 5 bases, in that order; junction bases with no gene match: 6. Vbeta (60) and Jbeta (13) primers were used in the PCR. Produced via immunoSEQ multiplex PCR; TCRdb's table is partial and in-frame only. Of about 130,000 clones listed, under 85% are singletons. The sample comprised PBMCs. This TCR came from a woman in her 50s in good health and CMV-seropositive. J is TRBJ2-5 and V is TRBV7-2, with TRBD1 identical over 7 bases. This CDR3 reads CASSLTGSFETQYF. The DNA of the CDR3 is TGTGCCAGCAGCTTGACAGGGTCCTTCGAGACCCAGTACTTC.